This entry is about one TCR beta chain. As yet, its antigen is unknown. Trimming pared 3 bases from V and 1 base from J, leaving 13 bases between. Per the germline V gene, CDR1 is LGHDT and CDR2 is YNNKEL (reference sequence). The CDR3 spans 16 residues. Only in-frame clones appear in the TCRdb table, and some are missing; sequencing was by immunoSEQ multiplex PCR. The profile shows roughly 89,000 clones, roughly 90% of them singletons. This sample was included in a study of T cell responses to AZD1222 COVID-19 vaccine. Study findings and constraints: Regions 160-218 and 743-854 held dominance among vaccine-associated CD4 TCRs, which spanned spike. Sampling captured repertoires only after the peak T cell response. Nearly half of spike-specific TCRs reportedly target variant regions that are unmutated in the B.1.351 and B.1.1.7 variants.

The sequence was obtained from an adult in good health. The input for sequencing was peripheral blood, taken on day 0 of MenACWY control vaccination. V and J are TRBV3-1 (or the pseudogene TRBV3-2) and TRBJ2-1; D uncertain. CDR3 sequence (DNA): TGTGCCAGCAGCCAGGCCCGGACGGCTTCCTACAATGAGCAGTTCTTC. Its protein product is CASSQARTASYNEQFF.